This is a list of T cell receptor beta chains from one sample in a study of CD8 T cells in Susac syndrome. TCRdb reanalysed the immunoSEQ multiplex PCR reads using MiXCR and keeps one entry per CDR3 protein. The table shows about 200,000 distinct CDR3 sequences, with 95% occurring only once. The sequencing sample was made of CD4+ T cells from PBMCs. The receptors stem from a human donor in good health. The CDR3 runs from the conserved cysteine through the conserved F or W. D genes are given only for firm matches. Where a row states a size, it is once, few, many or the class of an expanded clone; other rows omit it.

clone_size: -
v_call: TRBV4-3
d_call: TRBD1
j_call: TRBJ1-1
cdr3_nt: TGCGCCAGCAGCCAAGATATTACAGGGGGGACTGAAGCTTTCTTT
cdr3_aa: CASSQDITGGTEAFF

clone_size: -
v_call: TRBV12-3/TRBV12-4
d_call: -
j_call: TRBJ2-7
cdr3_nt: TGTGCCAGCAGTCCTTCGGGGGCGAGCTCCTACGAGCAGTACTTC
cdr3_aa: CASSPSGASSYEQYF

clone_size: -
v_call: TRBV6-5
d_call: -
j_call: TRBJ1-2
cdr3_nt: TGTGCCAGCCATAGAGGTTCTGCTTACTATGGCTACACCTTC
cdr3_aa: CASHRGSAYYGYTF

clone_size: -
v_call: TRBV29-1
d_call: -
j_call: TRBJ2-1
cdr3_nt: TGCAGCGTTGAAGGGATATACAATGAGCAGTTCTTC
cdr3_aa: CSVEGIYNEQFF

clone_size: -
v_call: TRBV29-1
d_call: TRBD1
j_call: TRBJ1-5
cdr3_nt: TGCAGCGTAGGGACAGGGGGAGGTCAGCCCCAGCATTTT
cdr3_aa: CSVGTGGGQPQHF

clone_size: -
v_call: TRBV20-1
d_call: -
j_call: TRBJ1-5
cdr3_nt: TGCAGTGCTAGAGTAGGCAGGGGTAATCAGCCCCAGCATTTT
cdr3_aa: CSARVGRGNQPQHF

clone_size: -
v_call: TRBV30
d_call: -
j_call: TRBJ1-4
cdr3_nt: TGTGCCTGGAGAAAGGGAGTTAATGAAAAACTGTTTTTT
cdr3_aa: CAWRKGVNEKLFF

clone_size: -
v_call: TRBV18
d_call: -
j_call: TRBJ2-1
cdr3_nt: TGTGCCAGCTCACCCAAAGCCGGGACTTACAATGAGCAGTTCTTC
cdr3_aa: CASSPKAGTYNEQFF

clone_size: -
v_call: TRBV29-1
d_call: -
j_call: TRBJ1-2
cdr3_nt: TGCAGCGTTCGGACCGGGACGGATTATGGCTACACCTTC
cdr3_aa: CSVRTGTDYGYTF

clone_size: -
v_call: TRBV18
d_call: -
j_call: TRBJ1-2
cdr3_nt: TGTGCCAGCTCACCACGGGCAGGGGACCACACCTTC
cdr3_aa: CASSPRAGDHTF

clone_size: -
v_call: TRBV24-1
d_call: -
j_call: TRBJ1-5
cdr3_nt: TGTGCCACCAGTGATTCATACAGGGTTAATCAGCCCCAGCATTTT
cdr3_aa: CATSDSYRVNQPQHF

clone_size: -
v_call: TRBV12-3/TRBV12-4
d_call: TRBD1
j_call: TRBJ1-6
cdr3_nt: TGTGCCAGCAGTTTAGGACAGGGGGACACTAATTCACCCCTCCACTTT
cdr3_aa: CASSLGQGDTNSPLHF

clone_size: -
v_call: TRBV4-2
d_call: TRBD2
j_call: TRBJ2-5
cdr3_nt: TGTGCCAGCAGCCAAGAACTCCTAGCGGGAGCGGGGGAGACCCAGTACTTC
cdr3_aa: CASSQELLAGAGETQYF

clone_size: -
v_call: TRBV12-3/TRBV12-4
d_call: -
j_call: TRBJ2-6
cdr3_nt: TGTGCCAGCAGTAAGAGGTCGGGTTCGGGGGCCAACGTCCTGACTTTC
cdr3_aa: CASSKRSGSGANVLTF

clone_size: -
v_call: TRBV3-1
d_call: TRBD1
j_call: TRBJ2-7
cdr3_nt: TGTGCCAGCAGCGACGACAGGGTTTCCTACGAGCAGTACTTC
cdr3_aa: CASSDDRVSYEQYF

clone_size: -
v_call: TRBV20-1
d_call: -
j_call: TRBJ1-3
cdr3_nt: TGCAGTGCTCGGGCTCCATCTGGAAACACCATATATTTT
cdr3_aa: CSARAPSGNTIYF

clone_size: -
v_call: TRBV18
d_call: -
j_call: TRBJ2-3
cdr3_nt: TGTGCCAGCTCACACTCGGATGGGGATACGCAGTATTTT
cdr3_aa: CASSHSDGDTQYF

clone_size: -
v_call: TRBV9
d_call: -
j_call: TRBJ2-1
cdr3_nt: TGTGCCAGCAGCGTAGGGCGGGACCAATCTCGGAATGAGCAGTTCTTC
cdr3_aa: CASSVGRDQSRNEQFF

clone_size: -
v_call: TRBV27
d_call: -
j_call: TRBJ2-7
cdr3_nt: TGTGCCAGCAGTTTTGGGGAGGTCGGGGGATACGAGCAGTACTTC
cdr3_aa: CASSFGEVGGYEQYF

clone_size: -
v_call: TRBV3-1
d_call: -
j_call: TRBJ1-2
cdr3_nt: TGTGCCAGCAGCCAAGAGGCCCTCAGTGGCTACACCTTC
cdr3_aa: CASSQEALSGYTF

clone_size: once
v_call: TRBV20-1
d_call: -
j_call: TRBJ2-2
cdr3_nt: TGCAGTGCTAGAGTCGGACTAGGGGGGACCGGGGAGCTGTTTTTT
cdr3_aa: CSARVGLGGTGELFF

clone_size: once
v_call: TRBV6-1
d_call: -
j_call: TRBJ2-1
cdr3_nt: TGTGCCAGCAACCTGATCTACAATGAGCAGTTCTTC
cdr3_aa: CASNLIYNEQFF

clone_size: -
v_call: TRBV20-1
d_call: -
j_call: TRBJ2-3
cdr3_nt: TGCAGTGCTAGGGGCAGGGCAGATACGCAGTATTTT
cdr3_aa: CSARGRADTQYF

clone_size: -
v_call: TRBV6-5
d_call: -
j_call: TRBJ2-7
cdr3_nt: TGTGCCAGCAGTCCCCAACCAAGCTACGAGCAGTACTTC
cdr3_aa: CASSPQPSYEQYF

clone_size: -
v_call: TRBV5-6
d_call: TRBD2
j_call: TRBJ2-3
cdr3_nt: TGTGCCAGCAGCCTCCCGGGACTAGCGGGGGCGAGCACAGATACGCAGTATTTT
cdr3_aa: CASSLPGLAGASTDTQYF

clone_size: -
v_call: TRBV27
d_call: -
j_call: TRBJ2-1
cdr3_nt: TGTGCCAGCACACGGGGGAAGCACAATGAGCAGTTCTTC
cdr3_aa: CASTRGKHNEQFF

clone_size: -
v_call: TRBV12-3/TRBV12-4
d_call: TRBD1
j_call: TRBJ2-7
cdr3_nt: TGTGCCAGCAGTTTACAGGGGGCGCGGCAGGAGCAGTACTTC
cdr3_aa: CASSLQGARQEQYF

clone_size: -
v_call: TRBV9
d_call: -
j_call: TRBJ1-1
cdr3_nt: TGTGCCAGCAGCGTAGGGGCAGGAGGCGGCACTGAAGCTTTCTTT
cdr3_aa: CASSVGAGGGTEAFF

clone_size: -
v_call: TRBV30
d_call: -
j_call: TRBJ2-5
cdr3_nt: TGTGCCTGGAGTTCTCCTACCCCGGCCGGGGAGACCCAGTACTTC
cdr3_aa: CAWSSPTPAGETQYF

clone_size: once
v_call: TRBV24-1
d_call: -
j_call: TRBJ2-2
cdr3_nt: TGTGCCACCAGTGATTTGTACAGACCTGGTTACACCGGGGAGCTGTTTTTT
cdr3_aa: CATSDLYRPGYTGELFF

clone_size: -
v_call: TRBV12-3/TRBV12-4
d_call: -
j_call: TRBJ2-1
cdr3_nt: TGTGCCAGCAGCAGAGCCGACCTCTCCTACAATGAGCAGTTCTTC
cdr3_aa: CASSRADLSYNEQFF

clone_size: -
v_call: TRBV28
d_call: TRBD1
j_call: TRBJ2-1
cdr3_nt: TGTGCCAGCAGTTTTCAAGGACAGGCTTACAATGAGCAGTTCTTC
cdr3_aa: CASSFQGQAYNEQFF

clone_size: -
v_call: TRBV3-1
d_call: -
j_call: TRBJ2-1
cdr3_nt: TGTGCCAGCAGCCAGGTCAGGGCGGGAGAGCAGTTCTTC
cdr3_aa: CASSQVRAGEQFF

clone_size: -
v_call: TRBV6-4
d_call: TRBD1
j_call: TRBJ1-2
cdr3_nt: TGTGCCAGCAGTGAGGAGGGACAGGGGTATGGCTACACCTTC
cdr3_aa: CASSEEGQGYGYTF

clone_size: -
v_call: TRBV5-1
d_call: -
j_call: TRBJ2-1
cdr3_nt: TGCGCCAGCAGCTTGTCGGGGACGGGGGCCAATGAGCAGTTCTTC
cdr3_aa: CASSLSGTGANEQFF

clone_size: once
v_call: TRBV2
d_call: -
j_call: TRBJ2-5
cdr3_nt: TGTGCCAGCAGTGTGGAGGGACGGGAGACCCAGTACTTC
cdr3_aa: CASSVEGRETQYF

clone_size: -
v_call: TRBV28
d_call: -
j_call: TRBJ1-2
cdr3_nt: TGTGCCGGAGGGGAGGGCTATGGCTACACCTTC
cdr3_aa: CAGGEGYGYTF

clone_size: -
v_call: TRBV6-5
d_call: TRBD2
j_call: TRBJ2-5
cdr3_nt: TGTGCCATCGCGCGGGAGAGAAGTGAGACCCAGTACTTC
cdr3_aa: CAIARERSETQYF

clone_size: -
v_call: TRBV28
d_call: -
j_call: TRBJ2-1
cdr3_nt: TGTGCCAGGGAGCACCAGAGAAGGAATGAGCAGTTCTTC
cdr3_aa: CAREHQRRNEQFF

clone_size: -
v_call: TRBV29-1
d_call: -
j_call: TRBJ2-5
cdr3_nt: TGCAGCGTTGAAACATTTCCGGGAATAGAGACCCAGTACTTC
cdr3_aa: CSVETFPGIETQYF

clone_size: -
v_call: TRBV12-3/TRBV12-4
d_call: TRBD2
j_call: TRBJ2-1
cdr3_nt: TGTGCCAGCAGTCTACTAGCGGGGGGGGTTGAGCAGTTCTTC
cdr3_aa: CASSLLAGGVEQFF

clone_size: -
v_call: TRBV7-3
d_call: TRBD1
j_call: TRBJ2-5
cdr3_nt: TGTGCCAGCAGCTTGACGGGAACCGGGACAGGAAACCAAGAGACCCAGTACTTC
cdr3_aa: CASSLTGTGTGNQETQYF

clone_size: -
v_call: TRBV20-1
d_call: TRBD2
j_call: TRBJ2-5
cdr3_nt: TGCAGTGCTAGACTAGCGGGAGCGCCCCAAGAGACCCAGTACTTC
cdr3_aa: CSARLAGAPQETQYF

clone_size: -
v_call: TRBV5-4
d_call: -
j_call: TRBJ2-1
cdr3_nt: TGTGCCAGCAGCTTGGAATTGGGGAATAACAATGAGCAGTTCTTC
cdr3_aa: CASSLELGNNNEQFF

clone_size: -
v_call: TRBV9
d_call: -
j_call: TRBJ2-2
cdr3_nt: TGTGCCAGCAGCGTAGCCTCTTGGACGGGACAGAACACCGGGGAGCTGTTTTTT
cdr3_aa: CASSVASWTGQNTGELFF

clone_size: -
v_call: TRBV19
d_call: -
j_call: TRBJ2-2
cdr3_nt: TGTGCCAGTGAGGCGGGCAGTGGTACCGGGGAGCTGTTTTTT
cdr3_aa: CASEAGSGTGELFF

clone_size: once
v_call: TRBV2
d_call: -
j_call: TRBJ2-5
cdr3_nt: TGTGCCAGCAGTGAATTGCCAGGATTTCAAGAGACCCAGTACTTC
cdr3_aa: CASSELPGFQETQYF

clone_size: -
v_call: TRBV7-9
d_call: TRBD2
j_call: TRBJ2-5
cdr3_nt: TGTGCCAGCTCAGATTCGACTAGCGGCCCAGAGACCCAGTACTTC
cdr3_aa: CASSDSTSGPETQYF

clone_size: -
v_call: TRBV28
d_call: TRBD1
j_call: TRBJ1-1
cdr3_nt: TGTGCCAGCAGTTCCCAAGGACAGGGACCGAACACTGAAGCTTTCTTT
cdr3_aa: CASSSQGQGPNTEAFF

clone_size: -
v_call: TRBV29-1
d_call: TRBD1
j_call: TRBJ1-2
cdr3_nt: TGCAGCGTGGCCCAGGGGGGCGATGGCTACACCTTC
cdr3_aa: CSVAQGGDGYTF

clone_size: -
v_call: TRBV27
d_call: -
j_call: TRBJ2-6
cdr3_nt: TGTGCCAGCAGTTTCCGCTCTGGGGCCAACGTCCTGACTTTC
cdr3_aa: CASSFRSGANVLTF

clone_size: once
v_call: TRBV20-1
d_call: TRBD1
j_call: TRBJ2-2
cdr3_nt: TGCAGTGGGATGACAGGGAGCGTCCCGAACACCGGGGAGCTGTTTTTT
cdr3_aa: CSGMTGSVPNTGELFF